This is a list of T cell receptor beta chains from one sample in a study of blood T cells in healthy people across ages. TCRdb reprocessed the 5' RACE reads via MiXCR and lists one record per CDR3 protein. The table lists roughly 700,000 distinct CDR3 sequences, roughly 25% of them singletons. The same data also contributed to another study, on T cells of mothers and their children.

Sequenced input: blood. The receptors were gathered from a boy younger than 18 in good health. Both conserved end residues are part of each CDR3. The order of the fields is J gene, clone size, V gene, D gene, CDR3 protein, CDR3 DNA. D genes are given only for firm matches. Clone sizes are given selectively: once, few, many, or a class where the clone is expanded.

TRBJ2-5,.,TRBV29-1,.,CSAEAGETQYF,TGCAGCGCCGAGGCGGGGGAGACCCAGTACTTC
TRBJ2-7,few,TRBV20-1,TRBD1,CSASDRDEQYF,TGCAGTGCTTCGGACAGGGACGAGCAGTACTTC
TRBJ1-4,.,TRBV6-5,.,CASSYSRTRHEKLFF,TGTGCCAGCAGTTACTCTCGGACACGTCATGAAAAACTGTTTTTT
TRBJ2-5,.,TRBV9,.,CASSVAGRTHQETQYF,TGTGCCAGCAGCGTAGCTGGCCGGACCCACCAAGAGACCCAGTACTTC
TRBJ1-4,.,TRBV9,TRBD1,CASSVGDRAREKLFF,TGTGCCAGCAGCGTAGGAGACAGGGCGAGAGAAAAACTGTTTTTT
TRBJ2-5,few,TRBV20-1,.,CSALDLSKETQYF,TGCAGTGCCCTGGACCTTTCGAAAGAGACCCAGTACTTC
TRBJ2-1,few,TRBV4-3,.,CASSQDLGVYNEQFF,TGCGCCAGCAGCCAAGATCTTGGGGTTTACAATGAGCAGTTCTTC
TRBJ1-2,few,TRBV29-1,.,CSAEGGSLYGYTF,TGCAGCGCCGAGGGGGGGTCTCTCTATGGCTACACCTTC
TRBJ1-4,.,TRBV12-3/TRBV12-4,.,CASSLLGGAPEKLFF,TGTGCCAGCAGTCTACTGGGGGGGGCGCCGGAAAAACTGTTTTTT
TRBJ1-5,.,TRBV5-5,.,CASSLRDTYQPQHF,TGTGCCAGCAGCTTAAGGGACACCTATCAGCCCCAGCATTTT
TRBJ1-5,.,TRBV20-1,TRBD1,CSARYGTGSNQPQHF,TGCAGTGCTAGATACGGGACAGGTAGCAATCAGCCCCAGCATTTT
TRBJ2-7,.,TRBV29-1,.,CSVVGDWGSYEQYF,TGCAGCGTGGTAGGGGACTGGGGATCCTACGAGCAGTACTTC
TRBJ2-7,few,TRBV20-1,.,CSAAGWPDYEQYF,TGCAGTGCAGCGGGCTGGCCCGACTACGAGCAGTACTTC
TRBJ2-7,few,TRBV4-2,.,CASSQIYGSYEQCF,TGTGCCAGCAGCCAAATCTACGGTTCCTACGAGCAGTGCTTC
TRBJ2-7,.,TRBV10-3,TRBD1,CATTGQGNYEQYF,TGTGCCACCACCGGACAGGGTAACTACGAGCAGTACTTC
TRBJ2-5,few,TRBV12-3/TRBV12-4,.,CASKETSQETQYF,TGTGCCAGCAAAGAGACAAGTCAAGAGACCCAGTACTTC
TRBJ2-7,few,TRBV7-2,TRBD2,CASTTRLAGYDEQYF,TGTGCCAGCACCACTCGACTAGCGGGGTATGACGAGCAGTACTTC
TRBJ2-3,few,TRBV20-1,TRBD1,CSASAGTATSTDTQYF,TGCAGTGCTAGCGCCGGGACAGCAACTAGCACAGATACGCAGTATTTT
TRBJ1-2,few,TRBV29-1,TRBD1,CSVVGQGGSGYTF,TGCAGCGTAGTGGGACAGGGAGGGTCTGGCTACACCTTC
TRBJ2-7,few,TRBV2,.,CARGESYEQYF,TGTGCCAGAGGCGAGAGCTACGAGCAGTACTTC
TRBJ1-4,few,TRBV12-3/TRBV12-4,.,CASTAPGKPEKLFF,TGTGCCAGCACCGCACCAGGGAAGCCCGAAAAACTGTTTTTT
TRBJ2-1,.,TRBV14,.,CASSQDFDEQFF,TGTGCCAGCAGCCAAGATTTCGATGAGCAGTTCTTC
TRBJ1-5,.,TRBV4-1,.,CASSQEGNRVQPQHF,TGCGCCAGCAGCCAAGAAGGGAACAGGGTACAGCCCCAGCATTTT
TRBJ2-5,few,TRBV6-5,.,CASSYVGQRAETQYF,TGTGCCAGCAGTTACGTCGGGCAGAGAGCGGAGACCCAGTACTTC
TRBJ1-6,.,TRBV5-6,.,CASRNNRVSYNSPLHF,TGTGCCAGCAGGAACAACAGGGTTTCCTATAATTCACCCCTCCACTTT
TRBJ1-1,.,TRBV5-1,.,CASSSPGGMNTEAFF,TGCGCCAGCAGCAGCCCGGGGGGGATGAACACTGAAGCTTTCTTT
TRBJ1-6,.,TRBV2,.,CASSEGGSYNSPLHF,TGTGCCAGCAGTGAAGGCGGTTCCTATAATTCACCCCTCCACTTT
TRBJ2-1,once,TRBV28,.,CASGTRSYRQFF,TGTGCCAGCGGCACGAGGTCCTACCGGCAGTTCTTC
TRBJ2-5,few,TRBV29-1,TRBD1,CSGLGGAETQYF,TGCAGCGGCTTAGGGGGCGCCGAGACCCAGTACTTC
TRBJ2-5,few,TRBV7-9,TRBD2,CASTIIDRELQRGTQYF,TGTGCCAGCACCATAATCGACCGGGAGCTACAGCGGGGGACCCAGTACTTC
TRBJ2-1,few,TRBV20-1,TRBD2,CSARPPTSGSWNEQFF,TGCAGTGCTAGACCCCCGACTAGCGGGAGTTGGAATGAGCAGTTCTTC
TRBJ1-2,.,TRBV6-5,.,CASSYSRQMLFNYGYTF,TGTGCCAGCAGTTACTCTCGACAGATGCTTTTTAACTATGGCTACACCTTC
TRBJ2-7,.,TRBV27,TRBD1,CASSQRTGGIYEQYF,TGTGCCAGCAGTCAGAGGACAGGGGGGATCTACGAGCAGTACTTC
TRBJ2-1,.,TRBV7-2,TRBD1,CASSPGGSIRDEQFF,TGTGCCAGCAGCCCAGGGGGCTCTATTCGCGATGAGCAGTTCTTC
TRBJ2-1,.,TRBV2,TRBD1,CASSTGVGYNEQFF,TGTGCCAGCAGTACAGGGGTCGGATACAATGAGCAGTTCTTC
TRBJ2-1,.,TRBV27,.,CASSPVAGEVDEQFF,TGTGCCAGCAGTCCCGTGGCCGGAGAGGTCGATGAGCAGTTCTTC
TRBJ2-7,few,TRBV12-3/TRBV12-4,.,CASTMGSHEQYF,TGTGCCAGCACGATGGGTTCCCACGAGCAGTACTTC
TRBJ2-3,.,TRBV27,.,CAGLSRTRTDTQYF,TGTGCCGGCCTCTCCCGGACCCGCACAGATACGCAGTATTTT
TRBJ2-3,.,TRBV5-6,.,CASSFRLSSTDTQYF,TGTGCCAGCAGCTTCCGACTATCTAGCACAGATACGCAGTATTTT
TRBJ2-7,.,TRBV7-6,.,CASSSSQNYEQYF,TGTGCCAGCAGCTCGAGTCAAAATTACGAGCAGTACTTC
TRBJ2-5,few,TRBV5-8,.,CASSLRAGWEALQETQYF,TGTGCCAGCAGCTTGCGGGCAGGGTGGGAGGCCCTCCAAGAGACCCAGTACTTC
TRBJ2-2,few,TRBV13,TRBD1,CASSSDRGVTGELFF,TGTGCCAGCAGCTCCGACAGGGGGGTAACCGGGGAGCTGTTTTTT
TRBJ2-7,.,TRBV10-3,.,CAISESQGISTGEQYF,TGTGCCATCAGTGAGTCACAGGGAATCAGTACGGGCGAGCAGTACTTC
TRBJ2-3,.,TRBV29-1,.,CSVETGRGTDTQYF,TGCAGCGTTGAAACGGGCAGGGGTACAGATACGCAGTATTTT
TRBJ2-2,few,TRBV4-3,.,CASAPPGSGELFF,TGCGCCAGCGCCCCACCGGGGTCCGGGGAGCTGTTTTTT
TRBJ2-4,few,TRBV13,.,CASSSPQENIQYF,TGTGCCAGCAGCTCCCCCCAGGAAAACATTCAGTACTTC
TRBJ1-2,few,TRBV20-1,.,CSAGSGENYGYTF,TGCAGTGCTGGCTCAGGGGAGAACTATGGCTACACCTTC
TRBJ2-1,few,TRBV13,.,CASSILTYNEQFF,TGTGCCAGCAGCATCCTAACGTACAATGAGCAGTTCTTC
TRBJ1-2,few,TRBV20-1,TRBD1,CSASRDRGGYGYTF,TGCAGTGCTAGTCGCGACAGGGGGGGATATGGCTACACCTTC
TRBJ2-4,.,TRBV7-9,TRBD2,CASSPAGLVNIQYF,TGTGCCAGCAGCCCTGCGGGACTAGTCAACATTCAGTACTTC
TRBJ2-5,few,TRBV28,.,CASSSPGRQETQYF,TGTGCCAGCAGTTCCCCAGGGAGGCAAGAGACCCAGTACTTC
TRBJ1-5,.,TRBV15,TRBD1,CATSSTGTVNQPQHF,TGTGCCACCAGCTCCACCGGGACAGTCAATCAGCCCCAGCATTTT
TRBJ1-2,.,TRBV7-2,.,CASSLRRENLLGIYGYTF,TGTGCCAGCAGCTTAAGGAGGGAGAACTTATTAGGGATCTATGGCTACACCTTC